The clone carrying this T cell receptor (beta chain) appeared a single time. This entry belongs to a study of blood T cell repertoires in COVID-19. The wider study: Sites in the United States, Italy and Spain provided acute and convalescent COVID-19 samples. The cDNA or gDNA used as material had been derived from T cells, B-cell-depleted T cells, or PBMCs.

Authors' processing steps: By means of reference gene primer amplification, nucleated cell counts were estimated. TCRdb's copy holds only in-frame clones and misses some; the assay was immunoSEQ multiplex PCR. V, J and clone size reflect that table, while D and trimming were determined from the DNA. The table shows about 110,000 clones, with roughly 84% occurring only once. The clonotype originates from a human donor in a cohort sampled during active COVID-19. The sequencing sample was made of peripheral blood.

This chain's CDR3 is CASSLEAGSTREQFF. DNA of the CDR3: TGTGCCAGCAGCCTTGAGGCGGGGAGTACACGCGAGCAGTTCTTC. The chain uses TRBV5-4 and TRBJ2-1; possible D gene TRBD2, 6 bases. CDR1 SGHNT and CDR2 YYREEE come from the germline V gene (reference sequence). V was pared by 4 bases and J by 10 bases, with 21 bases between. This CDR3 has 15 residues.